A selection of T cell receptor beta chains follows, all from one sample in a study of PD-L1 blockade in urothelial cancer. Data came from immunoSEQ multiplex PCR; TCRdb stores just in-frame clones and leaves some out. Among roughly 29,000 clones listed, roughly 80% were seen once. Sequencing used PBMCs, obtained around atezolizumab (anti-PD-L1) treatment. The source of these receptors is a man aged 45-65 years with urothelial cancer. Each CDR3 is given with its conserved first and last residue. The D gene is left open where the match is weak. Clone size is not always given. Where it is, it says once, few, many or a class for expanded clones.

>TRBD1|TRBV2|TRBJ2-1|-
TGTGCCAGCAGCGGGACAGACAACAATGAGCAGTTCTTC
CASSGTDNNEQFF
>TRBD1|TRBV9|TRBJ2-2|-
TGTGCCAGCAGCGCCAGGGACAGTAACACCGGGGAGCTGTTTTTT
CASSARDSNTGELFF
>TRBD1|TRBV28|TRBJ1-2|-
TGTGCCAGCAGTTTGTGGACAGGGACTAACTATGGCTACACCTTC
CASSLWTGTNYGYTF
>-|TRBV28|TRBJ1-1|-
TGTGCCAGCAGTCCGAAGAGAGATGAAGCTTTCTTT
CASSPKRDEAFF
>TRBD2|TRBV6-4|TRBJ2-3|medium-sized
TGTGCCAGCAGTGACAGCGGGGGGGCCACAGATACGCAGTATTTT
CASSDSGGATDTQYF
>TRBD1|TRBV5-5|TRBJ1-3|-
TGTGCCAGCAGCTTATTCAGACCTGGGACAGGGGTCTACGGAAACACCATATATTTT
CASSLFRPGTGVYGNTIYF
>-|TRBV30|TRBJ2-1|-
TGTGCCTGGAACCCCGACCCAGGCAGGGTGGACAATGAGCAGTTCTTC
CAWNPDPGRVDNEQFF
>-|TRBV2|TRBJ1-2|once
TGTGCCAGCTCGTCGAGAGGCTACACCTTC
CASSSRGYTF
>-|TRBV30|TRBJ2-3|-
TGTGCCTGGAGTTTTGATAGCGGTCAGGGCACAGATACGCAGTATTTT
CAWSFDSGQGTDTQYF
>-|TRBV10-1|TRBJ1-2|-
TGCGCCAGCAGTGAAGGACAAGCTAACTATGGCTACACCTTC
CASSEGQANYGYTF
>-|TRBV30|TRBJ2-7|-
TGTGCCTTCGGGATCTGGGGGGTTTCCTACGAGCAGTACTTC
CAFGIWGVSYEQYF
>TRBD1|TRBV4-2|TRBJ2-3|-
TGTGCCAGCAGCCGTGAGGGGACAGGCACAGATACGCAGTATTTT
CASSREGTGTDTQYF
>-|TRBV5-4|TRBJ2-1|-
TGTGCCAGCAGCTTCGACAGCTACAATGAGCAGTTCTTC
CASSFDSYNEQFF
>-|TRBV7-3|TRBJ2-7|once
TGTGCCAGCAGCTCCGGGACTGATACCTACGAGCAGTACTTC
CASSSGTDTYEQYF
>-|TRBV4-2|TRBJ2-3|few
TGTGCCAGCAGCCAAGAGCAGGGGAAGGGAGCAGATACGCAGTATTTT
CASSQEQGKGADTQYF
>-|TRBV4-2|TRBJ1-1|few
TGTGCCAGCAGCCAAGATGGCCCCCTCCGGGGAAGGAACACTGAAGCTTTCTTT
CASSQDGPLRGRNTEAFF
>-|TRBV4-2|TRBJ1-3|-
TGTGCCAGCAGCCAAGAAAGACCTGACAGGTACTCTGGAAACACCATATATTTT
CASSQERPDRYSGNTIYF
>-|TRBV6-1|TRBJ1-2|-
TGTGCCAGCAGCCCAGGCGACTATGGCTACACCTTC
CASSPGDYGYTF
>TRBD1|TRBV2|TRBJ2-2|-
TGTGCCAGCAGTGGGACAGGGGGGCCCGGGGAGCTGTTTTTT
CASSGTGGPGELFF
>-|TRBV6-4|TRBJ2-2|-
TGTGCCAGCAGTGTACAGGGCGAGGGCACCGGGGAGCTGTTTTTT
CASSVQGEGTGELFF
>TRBD2|TRBV9|TRBJ2-3|-
TGTGCCAGCAGCCCGGGGGGGACGAGGTTGATGGGTACGCAGTATTTT
CASSPGGTRLMGTQYF
>-|TRBV14|TRBJ1-1|-
TGTGCCAGCAGCCCCCTAGGTAGGTCCGCTGAAGCTTTCTTT
CASSPLGRSAEAFF
>-|TRBV5-4|TRBJ1-2|once
TGTGCCAGCAGCCCGGCTGTGGAGGGCTATGGCTACACCTTC
CASSPAVEGYGYTF
>-|TRBV19|TRBJ1-2|-
TGTGCCAGTTTGGGGAGGGCCTTCGGCTACACCTTC
CASLGRAFGYTF
>TRBD2|TRBV5-1|TRBJ2-1|-
TGCGCCAGCAGCGGGACTAGCGGGGATGAGCAGTTCTTC
CASSGTSGDEQFF
>-|TRBV6-9|TRBJ2-1|-
TGTGCCACCCCGGCGAGGGGGGGAGGGCAGTTTAATGAGCAGTTCTTC
CATPARGGGQFNEQFF
>-|TRBV4-1|TRBJ1-5|-
TGCGCCAGCAGTCGACAGGCCAATCAGCCCCAGCATTTT
CASSRQANQPQHF